This TCR beta chain was identified during a study of blood T cell repertoires in COVID-19. Background on the study: Spain, Italy and the United States supplied samples that represented acute and convalescent COVID-19. From T cells, B-cell-depleted T cells, or PBMCs came the material, which was cDNA or gDNA.

Authors' analysis steps: Reference gene primer amplification gave estimated nucleated cell counts. Data came from immunoSEQ multiplex PCR; TCRdb stores just in-frame clones and leaves some out. That table gives V, J and clone size, and the DNA gave D and trimming. The sample has 95,000 to 100,000 clones; 85% are singletons. The count of this clone is one. This TCR was sampled from a woman between 65 and 79 years old with active or convalescent COVID-19. Sequenced material: peripheral blood.

The CDR3 reads CASSVGQGANTEAFF. For the CDR3, the DNA is TGTGCCAGCAGCGTAGGACAGGGGGCGAACACTGAAGCTTTCTTT. The chain carries TRBV7-2 and TRBJ1-1; 11 bases line up with TRBD1. The CDR3 has 15 residues. Germline V gives CDR1 SGHTA, CDR2 FQGNSA. J lost 1 base, V lost 5 bases, and 3 bases had no gene match.